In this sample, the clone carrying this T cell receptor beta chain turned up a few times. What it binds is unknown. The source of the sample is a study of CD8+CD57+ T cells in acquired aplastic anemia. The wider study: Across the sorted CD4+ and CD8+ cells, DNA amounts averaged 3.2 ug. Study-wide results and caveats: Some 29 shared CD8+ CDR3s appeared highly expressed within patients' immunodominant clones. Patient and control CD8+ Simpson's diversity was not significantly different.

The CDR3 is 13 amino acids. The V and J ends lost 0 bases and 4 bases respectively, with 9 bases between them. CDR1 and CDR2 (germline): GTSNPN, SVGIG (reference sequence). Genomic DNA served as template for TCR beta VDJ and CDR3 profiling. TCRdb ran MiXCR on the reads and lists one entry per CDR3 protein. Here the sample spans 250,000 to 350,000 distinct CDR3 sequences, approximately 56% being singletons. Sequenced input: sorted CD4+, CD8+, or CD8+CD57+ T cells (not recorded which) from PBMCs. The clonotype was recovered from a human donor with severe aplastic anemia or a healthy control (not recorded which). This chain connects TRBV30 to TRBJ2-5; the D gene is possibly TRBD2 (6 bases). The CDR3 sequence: CAWSVQGGETQYF. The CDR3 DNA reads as TGTGCCTGGAGTGTTCAGGGAGGAGAGACCCAGTACTTC.